The rows below give T cell receptor beta chains drawn from one sample of a study of blood T cell repertoires in COVID-19. Libraries were prepared by immunoSEQ multiplex PCR; TCRdb keeps only in-frame clonotypes and omits some of them. This sample has about 230,000 clones; approximately 80% occur once, and the top ten carry 6.5% to 9.5%. Sample: peripheral blood. These receptors came from a woman older than 75 with COVID-19, enrolled during active disease. The CDR3 runs from the conserved cysteine through the conserved F or W. A D gene is named only where the DNA matches it firmly. Clone size is stated in some rows and not others, as once, few, many or a class when expanded.

>TRBD2|.|TRBJ2-1|TRBV2
CASIPTSGSSEQFF
TGTGCCAGCATCCCGACTAGCGGGAGTTCTGAGCAGTTCTTC
>TRBD1|.|TRBJ1-2|TRBV6-6
CASSYAIIRDRAGYTF
TGTGCCAGCAGTTACGCGATAATACGGGACAGGGCTGGCTACACCTTC
>.|few|TRBJ1-6|TRBV11-2
CASSLDLGSYNSPLHF
TGTGCCAGCAGCTTAGATCTAGGCTCCTATAATTCACCCCTCCACTTT
>.|.|TRBJ2-3|TRBV7-8
CASSPEAYTDTQYF
TGTGCCAGCAGCCCCGAGGCGTACACAGATACGCAGTATTTT
>TRBD1|.|TRBJ2-5|TRBV24-1
CATSPGQGWGQETQYF
TGTGCCACCAGTCCTGGACAGGGATGGGGCCAAGAGACCCAGTACTTC
>TRBD1|.|TRBJ1-2|TRBV18
CASSLGQGAGGYTF
TGTGCCAGCTCACTAGGACAGGGGGCTGGAGGCTACACCTTC
>.|.|TRBJ1-2|TRBV30
CAWSVTKRGYTF
TGTGCCTGGAGTGTAACCAAGCGTGGCTACACCTTC
>.|.|TRBJ1-2|TRBV5-1
CASSPGGANYGYTF
TGCGCCAGCAGCCCTGGGGGGGCTAACTATGGCTACACCTTC
>.|.|TRBJ1-1|TRBV30
CAWSHGTASGAFF
TGTGCCTGGTCCCACGGCACGGCTTCGGGAGCTTTCTTT
>TRBD2|few|TRBJ2-1|TRBV4-1
CASSQEGVSGGFNEQFF
TGCGCCAGCAGCCAAGAGGGGGTCTCGGGGGGATTCAATGAGCAGTTCTTC
>.|.|TRBJ1-2|TRBV7-3
CASTPGGNYGYTF
TGTGCCAGCACCCCGGGGGGAAACTATGGCTACACCTTC
>.|.|TRBJ1-1|TRBV30
CAWSVEVTEAFF
TGTGCCTGGAGTGTGGAGGTCACTGAAGCTTTCTTT
>.|.|TRBJ1-4|TRBV11-2
CASRLDQGQQLFF
TGTGCCAGCAGGCTAGACCAGGGTCAGCAACTGTTTTTT
>TRBD1|.|TRBJ1-1|TRBV2
CASTWDRVETEAFF
TGTGCCAGCACGTGGGACAGGGTTGAGACTGAAGCTTTCTTT
>.|once|TRBJ2-1|TRBV27
CASSFSGNEQFF
TGTGCCAGCAGTTTTTCCGGGAATGAGCAGTTCTTC
>.|.|TRBJ2-1|TRBV11-3
CASSLTYSYNEQFF
TGTGCCAGCAGCTTAACTTATTCCTACAATGAGCAGTTCTTC
>TRBD2|.|TRBJ2-1|TRBV14
CASSRRLAAHNEQFF
TGTGCCAGCAGCCGCAGACTAGCGGCTCACAATGAGCAGTTCTTC
>.|.|TRBJ2-3|TRBV6-6
CASSPLQHTDTQYF
TGTGCCAGCAGTCCCCTCCAACACACAGATACGCAGTATTTT
>.|.|TRBJ2-7|TRBV7-2
CASSPYRAEQYF
TGTGCCAGCAGCCCATACAGAGCCGAGCAGTACTTC